Shown below are 32 T cell receptor beta chains from a single sample sequenced in a study of blood T cell repertoires in COVID-19. Generated by immunoSEQ multiplex PCR, the TCRdb table keeps only in-frame clones and is missing some. The table lists 150,000 to 200,000 clones, about 86% of them singletons, with roughly an eighth in the top ten. Sequencing was performed on peripheral blood. These receptors all come from a man aged 30-40 years with active or convalescent COVID-19.

The rearrangement links TRBV27 to TRBJ1-1; D might be TRBD1 (5 bases). Germline values: CDR1 MNHEY, CDR2 SMNVEV (reference sequence). V was pared by 5 bases and J by 5 bases, with 15 bases between. This CDR3 has 14 amino acids. DNA for the CDR3: TGTGCCAGCAGTAGGGCGCAGGGATTGACTGAAGCTTTCTTT. Its protein product is CASSRAQGLTEAFF.

This chain joins TRBV5-1 and TRBJ2-1, with 9 bases identical to TRBD2. The CDR3 covers 14 residues. With V trimmed by 4 bases and J by 6 bases, 5 bases remained unmatched. Germline assignment: CDR1 SGHRS and CDR2 YFSETQ. CDR3 loop: CASSPGRGGNEQFF. The CDR3 nucleotides read TGCGCCAGCAGCCCAGGGCGGGGGGGCAATGAGCAGTTCTTC.

This clone appeared a single time. The CDR3 region is CASSFGQEETQYF. The CDR3, as DNA: TGTGCCAGCAGTTTCGGACAGGAAGAGACCCAGTACTTC. The chain combines TRBV12-3 or TRBV12-4 with TRBJ2-5; 7 bases align to TRBD1. V gave up 3 bases and J gave up 3 bases; unmatched junction bases: 1. This CDR3 is 13 amino acids long.

This chain connects TRBV12-3 or TRBV12-4 to TRBJ1-6; D not resolved. With 6 bases removed from V and 7 bases from J, the gap between germline ends came to 4 bases. The CDR3 has 11 amino acids. The CDR3: CASSGNSPLHF. CDR3 bases: TGTGCCAGCAGCGGGAATTCACCCCTCCACTTT.

This clone was seen only once. J is TRBJ1-1 and V is TRBV6-6; TRBD1 matches 7 bases. V gave up 5 bases and J gave up 11 bases; unmatched junction bases: 17. CDR1 is MNHNY, CDR2 SVGAGI, per germline (reference sequence). This CDR3 has 15 residues. The CDR3 DNA follows: TGTGCCAGCAGTCCACTTAACCGGGACAGTTTACCGGCTTTCTTT. The encoded protein is CASSPLNRDSLPAFF.

This clone was observed a few times. The chain has TRBV29-1 and TRBJ2-7; possible D gene TRBD2, 5 bases. V lost 3 bases and J 7 bases, leaving 16 bases between the germline ends. Germline V gene sequence: CDR1 SQVTM, CDR2 ANQGSEA. This CDR3 contains 13 residues. The CDR3 spells CSVESGLAGEQYF. The CDR3 DNA reads TGCAGCGTTGAGTCTGGTCTAGCTGGGGAGCAGTACTTC.

This chain links TRBV6-5 with TRBJ1-1, with D perhaps matching TRBD1 (5 bases). V lost 8 bases and J 7 bases, leaving 11 bases between the germline ends. CDR3 size: 11 residues. From germline, CDR1 is MNHEY and CDR2 SVGAGI. This CDR3 is CASGAGIEAFF. The CDR3 nucleotides are TGTGCCAGCGGGGCAGGGATTGAAGCTTTCTTT.

The genes are TRBV19 and TRBJ2-7; 8 bases agree with TRBD1. Germline CDR1 and CDR2: LNHDA and SQIVND (reference sequence). This CDR3 contains 15 residues. Losses at the gene ends were 8 bases for V and 5 bases for J; bases not matched to a gene: 14. The CDR3 spells CASGDRTGLNHEQYF. Written as DNA, the CDR3 is TGTGCCAGTGGTGACCGGACAGGGCTTAACCACGAGCAGTACTTC.

V gene TRBV19 combines with J gene TRBJ1-3, with D unclear. Germline V gene lookup returns CDR1 LNHDA and CDR2 SQIVND (reference sequence). With 1 base removed from V and 2 bases from J, the gap between germline ends came to 6 bases. The CDR3 has 14 residues. CDR3 amino acids: CASSIAATGNTIYF. DNA for the CDR3: TGTGCCAGTAGTATAGCAGCGACTGGAAACACCATATATTTT.

This clone has only one observation. V gene TRBV9 combines with J gene TRBJ2-4; D is unclear. The CDR3 runs 16 residues. In germline, CDR1 is SGDLS, CDR2 YYNGEE. V was clipped by 4 bases and J by 10 bases, with 24 bases between them. The CDR3: CASSFLPEASARIQYF. In nucleotides, the CDR3 is TGTGCCAGCAGCTTCCTCCCTGAGGCAAGTGCTAGGATTCAGTACTTC.

This sequence joins TRBV4-3 and TRBJ1-2, with TRBD1 matching over 7 bases. Germline V gene lookup returns CDR1 LGHNA and CDR2 YSLEER. This CDR3 contains 15 residues. V lost 4 bases, J lost 4 bases, and 9 bases stayed unmatched. The CDR3: CASSPPQGGGYGYTF. The CDR3 DNA is TGCGCCAGCAGCCCGCCCCAGGGGGGAGGCTATGGCTACACCTTC.

The CDR3 sequence: CASSPTTEEAFF. The DNA for the CDR3 is TGTGCCAGCTCACCAACGACGGAGGAAGCTTTCTTT. The gene calls are TRBV18 and TRBJ1-1; no clear D gene. Germline values: CDR1 KGHSH, CDR2 LQKENI. Trimming took off 2 bases at V and 8 bases at J, with 9 bases between the two ends. CDR3 length: 12 residues.

This sequence joins TRBV7-9 and TRBJ1-4; D possibly corresponds to TRBD1 (5 bases). Looked up from germline, CDR1 is SEHNR and CDR2 is FQNEAQ (reference sequence). There are 16 residues in the CDR3. V was cut by 4 bases and J by 7 bases, with 19 bases left in between. The CDR3 spells CASSWGSAEEGEKLFF. CDR3 nucleotide sequence: TGTGCCAGCAGCTGGGGGTCCGCGGAGGAGGGTGAAAAACTGTTTTTT.

The genes are TRBV10-1 and TRBJ1-2; no clear D. Germline values: CDR1 WNHNN, CDR2 SYGVQD (reference sequence). There are 14 residues in the CDR3. V was clipped by 2 bases and J by 8 bases, with 15 bases between them. CDR3 bases: TGCGCCAGCAGTGAGGGCGGACCCACGGGGGGCTACACCTTC. Encoded protein: CASSEGGPTGGYTF.

For this clone: A much bigger clone sits one base away, suggesting this may be a read error. This chain joins TRBV5-6 and TRBJ1-1; 7 bases are shared with TRBD1. The germline CDR1 and CDR2 sequences are SGHDT and YYEEEE. V gave up 4 bases and J gave up 3 bases; unmatched junction bases: 3. The CDR3 totals 13 residues. In nucleotides, the CDR3 is TGTGCCAGCAGCCCCGACAGGGACACTGAAGCTTTCTTT. As protein: CASSPDRDTEAFF.

The rearrangement joins TRBV4-3 to TRBJ1-2, with TRBD1 matching 7 bases. This CDR3 has 15 residues. The germline V gene encodes CDR1 LGHNA and CDR2 YSLEER. Trimming at V came to 0 bases and at J to 3 bases, leaving 4 bases not matched to a gene. CDR3 amino acids: CASSQDFRGDYGYTF. The CDR3 nucleotides are TGCGCCAGCAGCCAAGATTTCAGGGGGGACTATGGCTACACCTTC.

V usage is TRBV14 and J usage is TRBJ1-2, with D unclear. The CDR3 runs 17 residues. V was trimmed by 0 bases and J by 4 bases, leaving 18 bases between them. Per the germline V gene, CDR1 is SGHDN and CDR2 is FVKESK. The CDR3 is CASSQDRYGTSGYGYTF. DNA for the CDR3: TGTGCCAGCAGCCAAGATCGATACGGTACCAGCGGCTATGGCTACACCTTC. Based on the CDR3 plus reference TRBV14 and TRBJ1-2, the full variable domain is EAGVTQFPSHSVIEKGQTVTLRCDPISGHDNLYWYRRVMGKEIKFLLHFVKESKQDESGMPNNRFLAERTGGTYSTLKVQPAELEDSGVYFCASSQDRYGTSGYGYTFGSGTRLTVV.

CDR3 in amino acids: CASSEGQAGNQPQHF. In nucleotides, the CDR3 is TGTGCCAGCAGTGAAGGTCAGGCAGGTAATCAGCCCCAGCATTTT. The chain has TRBV2 and TRBJ1-5; D call uncertain. The V gene's germline CDR1 is SNHLY and CDR2 FYNNEI. The CDR3 length is 15 residues. Trimming pared 1 base from V and 4 bases from J, leaving 11 bases between.

This chain uses TRBV11-3 with TRBJ1-1, with 10 positions matching TRBD1. The V gene's germline CDR1 is SGHNT and CDR2 YENEEA. After removal of 3 bases from V and 5 bases from J, the junction contained 3 bases not matched to a gene. CDR3 length: 14 residues. The CDR3 spells CASSLGTGVTEAFF. The DNA of the CDR3 is TGTGCCAGCAGCTTGGGGACAGGGGTTACTGAAGCTTTCTTT.

This clone has just one count. CDR3 sequence: CASSDEGLGIWTSGVREQYV. DNA for the CDR3: TGTGCCAGCAGTGATGAAGGACTGGGGATTTGGACTAGCGGTGTACGCGAGCAGTACGTC. V gene TRBV6-4 combines with J gene TRBJ2-7; 10 positions agree with TRBD2. CDR3 length: 20 residues. Germline CDR1 is MRHNA and CDR2 is SNTAGT. J lost 6 bases, V lost 3 bases, and 23 bases had no gene match.

The CDR3 DNA reads as TGTGCCAGCCGTTGGACTAGCGGAGAGACCCAGTACTTC. Its translation: CASRWTSGETQYF. The chain links TRBV2 to TRBJ2-5; 10 bases agree with TRBD2. CDR1 SNHLY and CDR2 FYNNEI come from the germline V gene. The CDR3 has 13 amino acids. With V trimmed by 8 bases and J by 4 bases, 4 bases remained unmatched.

V is TRBV7-9 and J is TRBJ2-7; TRBD2 agrees at 12 bases. The CDR3 contains 14 residues. Trimming at V came to 5 bases and at J to 6 bases, leaving 5 bases not matched to a gene. Germline CDR1 SEHNR, CDR2 FQNEAQ (reference sequence). CDR3 in DNA: TGTGCCAGCAGCCCGACTAGCGGGAGTACCGAGCAGTACTTC. Protein: CASSPTSGSTEQYF.

The chain joins TRBV15 to TRBJ2-3, with D possibly being TRBD1 (6 bases). Germline CDR1 LNHNV, CDR2 YYDKDF (reference sequence). The CDR3 loop spans 12 amino acids. V dropped 2 bases and J dropped 7 bases, with 7 bases sitting between them. The CDR3 region is CATSRQGNTQYF. The CDR3 DNA reads TGTGCCACCAGCAGACAGGGGAATACGCAGTATTTT.

This clone was seen just once. This rearrangement joins TRBV5-6 to TRBJ1-5; 8 bases are a match to TRBD1. J lost 2 bases, V lost 4 bases, and 8 bases had no gene match. The germline V gene has CDR1 SGHDT and CDR2 YYEEEE. The CDR3 is 16 residues long. CDR3 protein: CASSLTGVRGNQPQHF. As DNA, the CDR3 is TGTGCCAGCAGCCTGACAGGGGTTAGGGGCAATCAGCCCCAGCATTTT.

This clone was observed once. The rearrangement joins TRBV24-1 to TRBJ1-5; D is perhaps TRBD1 (6 bases). Trimming pared 7 bases from V and 3 bases from J, leaving 15 bases between. The germline CDR1 and CDR2 sequences are KGHDR and SFDVKD. The length of the CDR3 is 15 residues. The CDR3 loop is CATSPTTGNNQPQHF. Written as DNA, the CDR3 is TGTGCCACCAGCCCTACGACAGGAAACAATCAGCCCCAGCATTTT.

The chain is built from TRBV28 and TRBJ1-4; TRBD1 might be the D (5 bases). Trimming took 2 bases from V and 4 from J, leaving 8 bases between them. CDR1 is MDHEN, CDR2 SYDVKM, per germline. This CDR3 is 14 amino acids long. The CDR3 sequence: CASSLRQINEKLFF. CDR3 DNA sequence: TGTGCCAGCAGTTTAAGACAGATTAATGAAAAACTGTTTTTT.

This rearrangement joins TRBV5-6 to TRBJ2-1; 7 bases line up with TRBD2. Germline assignment: CDR1 SGHDT and CDR2 YYEEEE. This CDR3 spans 15 amino acids. V trimming: 0 bases; J trimming: 8 bases; junction bases outside the gene matches: 8. This CDR3 is CASSLGDYGAHEQFF. CDR3 in DNA: TGTGCCAGCAGCTTGGGGGACTATGGGGCCCATGAGCAGTTCTTC.

This clone occurred a few times. The V and J genes are TRBV29-1 and TRBJ2-7, with TRBD1 matching 7 bases. From germline, CDR1 is SQVTM and CDR2 ANQGSEA. The CDR3 runs 16 residues. V lost 7 bases and J lost 7; bases outside the gene matches: 22. Written as DNA, the CDR3 is TGCAGCGCCCCGCTCCCCGACAGGGTTACTTCACGGGAGCAGTACGTC. As protein: CSAPLPDRVTSREQYV.

This clone appeared a single time. The chain employs TRBV6-5 and TRBJ1-1; TRBD1 is a possible D gene (5 bases). Germline V CDR1 and CDR2: MNHEY, SVGAGI. V was clipped by 6 bases and J by 0 bases, with 11 bases between them. There are 14 residues in the CDR3. CDR3 nucleotide sequence: TGTGCCAGCAGGGGGCAAGGCGTGAACACTGAAGCTTTCTTT. Protein product: CASRGQGVNTEAFF.

The chain links TRBV3-1 (or the pseudogene TRBV3-2) to TRBJ1-6; D gene unclear. Trimming removed 0 bases at V and 8 bases at J, with 8 bases between. The germline V gene encodes CDR1 LGHDT and CDR2 YNNKEL (reference sequence). The CDR3 contains 14 residues. The CDR3 coding sequence is TGTGCCAGCAGCCAAGACCCGGGATATTCACCCCTCCACTTT. Translation: CASSQDPGYSPLHF.

The V call is TRBV7-9, the J call TRBJ2-7, with TRBD2 matching 10 bases. The CDR3 covers 15 residues. Germline V lookup: CDR1 SEHNR, CDR2 FQNEAQ (reference sequence). The ends lost 1 base at V and 5 bases at J; junction bases unmatched: 5. The CDR3: CASSLGLAGVHEQYF. The CDR3 region has the DNA TGTGCCAGCAGCTTAGGGCTAGCGGGAGTCCACGAGCAGTACTTC.

V gene TRBV28 combines with J gene TRBJ1-2; the D is unclear. Germline lookup yields CDR1 MDHEN and CDR2 SYDVKM. The CDR3 is 13 residues long. Trimming cost V 2 bases and J 2 bases, with 6 bases left between them. In DNA, the CDR3 is TGTGCCAGCAGTTTAGCGGGGAACTATGGCTACACCTTC. It specifies CASSLAGNYGYTF.